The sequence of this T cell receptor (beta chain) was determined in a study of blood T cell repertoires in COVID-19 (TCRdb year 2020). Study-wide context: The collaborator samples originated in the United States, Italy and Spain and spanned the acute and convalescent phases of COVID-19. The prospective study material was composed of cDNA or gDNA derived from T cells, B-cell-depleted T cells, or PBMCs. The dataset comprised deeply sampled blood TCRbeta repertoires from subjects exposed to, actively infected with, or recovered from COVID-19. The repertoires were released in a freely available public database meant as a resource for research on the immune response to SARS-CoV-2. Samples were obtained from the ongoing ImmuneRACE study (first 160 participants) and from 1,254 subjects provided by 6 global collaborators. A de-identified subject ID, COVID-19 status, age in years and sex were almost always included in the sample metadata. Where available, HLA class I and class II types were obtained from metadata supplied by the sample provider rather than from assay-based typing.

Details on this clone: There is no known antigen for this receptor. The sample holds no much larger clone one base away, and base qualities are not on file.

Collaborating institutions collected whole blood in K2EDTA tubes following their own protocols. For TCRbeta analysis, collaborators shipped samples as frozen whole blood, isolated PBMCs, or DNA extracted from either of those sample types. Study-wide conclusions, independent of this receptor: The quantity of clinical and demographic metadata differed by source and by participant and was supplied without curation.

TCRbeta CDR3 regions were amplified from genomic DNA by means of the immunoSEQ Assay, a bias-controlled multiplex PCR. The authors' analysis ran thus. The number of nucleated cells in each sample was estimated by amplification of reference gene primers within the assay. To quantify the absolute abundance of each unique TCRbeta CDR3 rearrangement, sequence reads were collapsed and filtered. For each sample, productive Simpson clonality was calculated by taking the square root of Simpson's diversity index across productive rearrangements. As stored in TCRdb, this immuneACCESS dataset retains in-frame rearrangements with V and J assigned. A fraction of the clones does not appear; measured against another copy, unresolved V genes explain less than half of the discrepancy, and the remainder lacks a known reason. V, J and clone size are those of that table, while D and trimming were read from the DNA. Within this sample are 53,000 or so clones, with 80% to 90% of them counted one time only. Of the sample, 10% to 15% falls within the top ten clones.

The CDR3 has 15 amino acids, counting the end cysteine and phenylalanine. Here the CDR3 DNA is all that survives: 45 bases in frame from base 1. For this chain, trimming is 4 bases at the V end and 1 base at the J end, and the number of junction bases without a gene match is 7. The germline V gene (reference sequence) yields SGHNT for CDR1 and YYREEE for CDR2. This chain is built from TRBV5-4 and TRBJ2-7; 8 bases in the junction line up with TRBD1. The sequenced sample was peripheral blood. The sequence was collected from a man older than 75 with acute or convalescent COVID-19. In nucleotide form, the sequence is TGTGCCAGCAGCCTCGGGACAGGATTATCCTACGAGCAGTACTTC. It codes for CASSLGTGLSYEQYF.